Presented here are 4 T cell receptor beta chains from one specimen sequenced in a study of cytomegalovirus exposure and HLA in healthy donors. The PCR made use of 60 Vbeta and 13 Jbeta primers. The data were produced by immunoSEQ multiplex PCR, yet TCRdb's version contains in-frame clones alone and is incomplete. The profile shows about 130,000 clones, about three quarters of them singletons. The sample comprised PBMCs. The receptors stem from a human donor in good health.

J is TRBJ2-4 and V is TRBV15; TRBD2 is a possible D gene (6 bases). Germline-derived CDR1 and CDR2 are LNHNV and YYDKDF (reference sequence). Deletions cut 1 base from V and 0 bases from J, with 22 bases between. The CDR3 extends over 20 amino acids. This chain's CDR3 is CATSRGRRLAGILAKNIQYF. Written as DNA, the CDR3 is TGTGCCACCAGCAGAGGTCGTCGCCTTGCGGGAATCCTAGCCAAAAACATTCAGTACTTC.

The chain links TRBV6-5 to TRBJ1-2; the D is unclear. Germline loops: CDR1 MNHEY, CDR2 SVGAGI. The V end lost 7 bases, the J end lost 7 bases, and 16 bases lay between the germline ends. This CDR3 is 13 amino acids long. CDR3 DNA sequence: TGTGCCAGCAAAAACCCTCAGGCTGGTGGCTACACCTTC. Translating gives CASKNPQAGGYTF.

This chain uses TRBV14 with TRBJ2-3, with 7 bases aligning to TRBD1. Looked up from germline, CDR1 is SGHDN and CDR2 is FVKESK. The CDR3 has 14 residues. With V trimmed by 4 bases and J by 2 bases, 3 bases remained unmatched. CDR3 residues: CASSPGGVTDTQYF. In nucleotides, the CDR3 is TGTGCCAGCAGCCCAGGGGGAGTCACAGATACGCAGTATTTT.

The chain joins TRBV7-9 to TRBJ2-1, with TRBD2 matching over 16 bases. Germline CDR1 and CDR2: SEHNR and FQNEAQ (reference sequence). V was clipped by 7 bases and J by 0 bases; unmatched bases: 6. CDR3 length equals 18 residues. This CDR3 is CASTLGLAGGSSYNEQFF. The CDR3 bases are TGTGCCAGCACCTTGGGACTAGCGGGGGGGAGCTCCTACAATGAGCAGTTCTTC.